These 21 T cell receptor beta chains were all obtained from the same sample, sequenced in a study of cytotoxic CD8 clonotypes in ibrutinib-treated CLL. Sequencing used immunoSEQ multiplex PCR; TCRdb keeps in-frame clones, though not all of them. The sample has more than 200,000 clones, 60% to 75% seen once. The sequencing here drew on PBMCs, taken after 24 months of ibrutinib treatment. These receptors originate from a human donor with chronic lymphocytic leukemia.

The chain has TRBV28 and TRBJ2-5; 14 bases agree with TRBD2. Germline loops: CDR1 MDHEN, CDR2 SYDVKM. The CDR3 is made up of 17 amino acids. Germline trimming cut 1 base from V and 5 bases from J; bases unmatched to any gene: 6. The CDR3 nucleotides are TGTGCCAGCAGTTTATCGGGACTAGCGGGAGTGGAGGAGACCCAGTACTTC. The encoded protein is CASSLSGLAGVEETQYF.

The chain employs TRBV5-1 and TRBJ2-3, with 10 nucleotides matching TRBD1. CDR1 is SGHRS, CDR2 YFSETQ, per germline. The CDR3 runs 15 residues. Losses at the gene ends were 4 bases for V and 4 bases for J; bases not matched to a gene: 6. The CDR3 reads CASSLIGTGADTQYF. CDR3 coding DNA: TGCGCCAGCAGCCTCATAGGGACAGGGGCAGATACGCAGTATTTT.

The rearrangement links TRBV5-1 to TRBJ2-7, with D perhaps matching TRBD1 (8 bases). V shed 1 base and J shed 6 bases, with 17 bases lying between them. Germline assignment: CDR1 SGHRS and CDR2 YFSETQ. CDR3 length: 15 amino acids. The CDR3 loop reads CASSLTPTGEGEQYF. The CDR3 nucleotides are TGCGCCAGCAGCTTGACCCCGACAGGGGAGGGCGAGCAGTACTTC.

The chain recombines TRBV11-2 with TRBJ2-3; D is unresolved. Germline assignment: CDR1 SGHAT and CDR2 FQNNGV. Deletions cut 1 base from V and 4 bases from J, with 3 bases between. The CDR3 length is 12 residues. The chain's CDR3 is CASSLVSDTQYF. In DNA form, the CDR3 reads TGTGCCAGCAGCTTAGTCTCAGATACGCAGTATTTT.

In DNA, the CDR3 is TGCGCCAGCAGCCAAGATAATAATCGGGACAGGCTCTATGGCTACACCTTC. Its translation is CASSQDNNRDRLYGYTF. The rearrangement uses TRBV4-3 and TRBJ1-2; 8 bases agree with TRBD1. Germline CDR1 is LGHNA and CDR2 is YSLEER. The CDR3 covers 17 residues. Trimming took 0 bases from V and 4 from J; bases not matched to a gene: 10.

The chain couples TRBV27 to TRBJ1-4; TRBD1 aligns across 9 bases. The V gene end was trimmed by 2 bases and the J gene end by 7 bases; junction bases not matched to a gene: 8. This CDR3 region has 16 residues. CDR1 and CDR2 from the germline V gene are MNHEY and SMNVEV (reference sequence). CDR3: CASSLIDRGDGEKLFF. CDR3 in DNA: TGTGCCAGCAGTTTAATAGACAGGGGGGACGGTGAAAAACTGTTTTTT.

This clone was detected a few times. The chain joins TRBV6-5 to TRBJ2-7, with a weak D call TRBD2 (6 bases). CDR1 is MNHEY and CDR2 is SVGAGI in the germline V gene. The V gene lost 2 bases and the J gene lost 0 bases, with 14 bases spanning the gap. CDR3 length equals 16 residues. CDR3 DNA sequence: TGTGCCAGCAGTTACGGGGGTAGCGGAAGCTCCTACGAGCAGTACTTC. Amino acid sequence: CASSYGGSGSSYEQYF.

V usage is TRBV9 and J usage is TRBJ2-3; D perhaps matches TRBD1 (6 bases). The germline CDR1 and CDR2 sequences are SGDLS and YYNGEE. Deletions cut 0 bases from V and 6 bases from J, with 11 bases between. The CDR3 covers 14 residues. In nucleotides, the CDR3 is TGTGCCAGCAGCGTAGGCAGGGGCGCGGATACGCAGTATTTT. Residues: CASSVGRGADTQYF.

V gene TRBV27 combines with J gene TRBJ1-1, with 7 bases fitting TRBD1. This CDR3 comprises 14 residues. The ends lost 3 bases at V and 5 bases at J; junction bases unmatched: 6. From germline, CDR1 is MNHEY and CDR2 SMNVEV (reference sequence). CDR3 loop: CASSFEGARTEAFF. In DNA form, the CDR3 reads TGTGCCAGCAGTTTCGAGGGGGCGCGTACTGAAGCTTTCTTT.

The J gene is TRBJ2-3, the V gene TRBV18; possibly TRBD2 for D (5 bases). The CDR3 consists of 15 residues. The ends were cut back, 1 base at V and 1 base at J, with 9 bases in the middle. Germline CDR1 and CDR2: KGHSH and LQKENI. DNA of the CDR3: TGTGCCAGCTCACCACGGGGAGAGGGCACAGATACGCAGTATTTT. It encodes CASSPRGEGTDTQYF.

The rearrangement uses TRBV5-5 and TRBJ1-2; D remains unclear. This CDR3 region has 12 residues. Germline lookup yields CDR1 SGHKS and CDR2 YYEKEE (reference sequence). V gave up 0 bases and J gave up 6 bases, with 6 bases separating them. CDR3: CASSLGMDGYTF. CDR3 nucleotide sequence: TGTGCCAGCAGCTTGGGCATGGATGGCTACACCTTC.

This sequence joins TRBV25-1 and TRBJ1-5; 8 nucleotides match TRBD1. This CDR3 region has 15 residues. Looked up from germline, CDR1 is MGHDK and CDR2 is SYGVNS. After removal of 6 bases from V and 0 bases from J, the junction contained 4 bases not matched to a gene. CDR3 in DNA: TGTGCCAGCAGGGGGCAGGGGGCTAGCAATCAGCCCCAGCATTTT. Protein product: CASRGQGASNQPQHF.

This chain joins TRBV9 and TRBJ2-1, with TRBD2 matching over 8 bases. Germline loops: CDR1 SGDLS, CDR2 YYNGEE. The CDR3 consists of 16 residues. The trim removed 0 bases at V and 8 bases at J, leaving 10 bases unmatched. For the CDR3, the DNA is TGTGCCAGCAGCGTAGCTCCCACGGGAGGGCAGGATGAGCAGTTCTTC. It encodes CASSVAPTGGQDEQFF.

This chain joins TRBV5-1 and TRBJ2-7; D may be TRBD2 (6 bases). The CDR3 consists of 13 residues. V was shortened by 1 base and J by 5 bases, with 10 bases between the two germline ends. Per germline, CDR1 SGHRS and CDR2 YFSETQ. CDR3 amino acids: CASSLSGVHEQYF. As DNA, the CDR3 is TGCGCCAGCAGCTTGTCGGGAGTCCACGAGCAGTACTTC.

The genes are TRBV6-5 and TRBJ2-7; D is ambiguous. V lost 5 bases and J lost 0, with 11 bases in between. Germline CDR1 MNHEY, CDR2 SVGAGI. This CDR3 is 14 amino acids long. CDR3 DNA sequence: TGTGCCAGCAGTCTAAGATCCCCCTCCTACGAGCAGTACTTC. Its translation: CASSLRSPSYEQYF.

The chain is built from TRBV29-1 and TRBJ2-3; D is ambiguous. This CDR3 is 12 amino acids long. The V end was cut by 5 bases, the J end by 7 bases, with 13 bases between. The V gene's germline CDR1 is SQVTM and CDR2 ANQGSEA. CDR3 DNA sequence: TGCAGCGTTTCCCCAGTCATCAATACGCAGTATTTT. Encoded protein: CSVSPVINTQYF.

This clone appeared a single time. The chain carries TRBV7-3 and TRBJ2-5, with D perhaps being TRBD1 or TRBD2 (5 bases each). V lost 1 base and J lost 3, with 9 bases in between. This CDR3 is 14 amino acids long. Germline CDR1 and CDR2: SGHTA and FQGTGA. The CDR3 protein is CASSLMGVEETQYF. DNA for the CDR3: TGTGCCAGCAGCTTAATGGGGGTCGAAGAGACCCAGTACTTC.

The V call is TRBV11-3, the J call TRBJ2-7; the D is unclear. The CDR3 extends over 13 amino acids. V lost 3 bases, J lost 2 bases, and 8 bases lay in between. Germline V gene data show CDR1 as SGHNT and CDR2 as YENEEA. The CDR3 here is CASSFHPTYEQYF. DNA of the CDR3: TGTGCCAGCAGCTTCCACCCCACCTACGAGCAGTACTTC.

V is TRBV6-5 and J is TRBJ1-1; D is undetermined. Trimming cost V 6 bases and J 9 bases, with 17 bases left between them. CDR3 length equals 13 residues. Germline V gives CDR1 MNHEY, CDR2 SVGAGI. CDR3 sequence reads: CASSPRGSHKAFF. CDR3 nucleotide sequence: TGTGCCAGCAGCCCCAGAGGGTCCCATAAAGCTTTCTTT.

The V and J genes are TRBV7-2 and TRBJ1-5, with D hard to call. Germline loops: CDR1 SGHTA, CDR2 FQGNSA. CDR3 length equals 14 residues. V lost 7 bases and J lost 0, with 10 bases in between. Here the CDR3 DNA reads TGTGCCAGCAACATTCCGGGTAGCAATCAGCCCCAGCATTTT. The encoded protein is CASNIPGSNQPQHF.

This chain joins TRBV7-9 and TRBJ2-5; D remains ambiguous. Germline CDR1 is SEHNR and CDR2 is FQNEAQ (reference sequence). V gave up 1 base and J gave up 7 bases, with 10 bases separating them. The CDR3 loop spans 13 amino acids. The CDR3 reads CASSLESFVTQYF. In DNA, the CDR3 is TGTGCCAGCAGCTTAGAGTCCTTCGTGACCCAGTACTTC.